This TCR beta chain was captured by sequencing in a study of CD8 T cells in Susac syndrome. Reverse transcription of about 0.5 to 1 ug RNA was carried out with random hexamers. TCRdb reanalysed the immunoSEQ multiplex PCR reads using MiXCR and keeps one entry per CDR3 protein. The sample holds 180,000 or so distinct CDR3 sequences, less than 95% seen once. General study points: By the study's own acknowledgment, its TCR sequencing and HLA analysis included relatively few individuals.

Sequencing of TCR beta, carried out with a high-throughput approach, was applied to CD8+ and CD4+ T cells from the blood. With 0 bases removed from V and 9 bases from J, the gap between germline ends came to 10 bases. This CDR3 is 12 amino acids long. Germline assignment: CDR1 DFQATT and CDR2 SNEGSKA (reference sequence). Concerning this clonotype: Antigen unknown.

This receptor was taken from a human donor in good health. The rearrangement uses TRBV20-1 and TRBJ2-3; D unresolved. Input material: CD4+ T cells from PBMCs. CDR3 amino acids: CSARDLELTQYF. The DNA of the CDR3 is TGCAGTGCTAGAGATTTAGAGCTAACGCAGTATTTT.